This T cell receptor beta chain was captured in a study of cytomegalovirus exposure and HLA in healthy donors. Study as a whole: From donors who were HLA-typed, an early data release held approximately 80 million unique TCRs. Study-level points and caveats: A later analysis reportedly found fewer N-insertions in an Asian-associated ancestry cluster than the roughly 680-donor mean. Later work found most CMV-associated TCR beta chains apparently HLA-restricted. Some V segments, TRBV6-2 and TRBV6-3 among them, were indistinguishable and were therefore excluded.

The PCR was carried out with 60 Vbeta primers and 13 Jbeta primers. The assay was immunoSEQ multiplex PCR, and TCRdb's table has in-frame clones only and misses some. The sample holds approximately 160,000 clones; just over 75% are singletons and the top ten take over 0.95%. This clone was counted between two and nine times. Its cognate antigen is unknown. CDR1 is SEHNR and CDR2 is FQNEAQ in the germline V gene (reference sequence). V lost 4 bases to trimming and J lost 4 bases; unmatched junction nucleotides: 11. CDR3 length: 19 residues. Material for sequencing was PBMCs. The sequence was obtained from a woman between 35 and 50 years old in good health and CMV-seronegative. The chain employs TRBV7-9 and TRBJ2-2, with TRBD2 matching over 14 bases. CDR3 in amino acids: CASSWGGLAGVSGTGELFF. CDR3 in DNA: TGTGCCAGCAGCTGGGGGGGACTAGCGGGAGTATCGGGCACCGGGGAGCTGTTTTTT.